This T cell receptor beta chain stems from a study of T-cell memory formation after mild COVID-19. Study-wide background: Largely donor-specific sequence clusters came from two donors. Whole-study findings and limits: Unconfirmed was the SARS-CoV-2 specificity of second-wave clones that peaked on day 37.

The length of the CDR3 is 17 residues. Trimming at V came to 3 bases and at J to 3 bases, leaving 11 bases not matched to a gene. The authors produced TCR alpha and TCR beta cDNA libraries with sample barcodes and UMIs by 5'RACE using constant-segment primers. TCRdb processed the 5' RACE reads anew with MiXCR; each CDR3 protein has one entry. The sample consists of approximately 500,000 distinct CDR3 sequences, around 27% of them appearing once. About this clonotype itself: Its matching antigen is unknown.

The V call is TRBV12-3 or TRBV12-4, the J call TRBJ2-3, with 8 bases identical to TRBD2. This receptor was taken from an adult woman who had mild COVID-19 (a few samples of this study predate the infection). Cell type and time point are not known. The specimen sequenced was PBMCs or a T cell subset sorted from them (not recorded which). In DNA form, the CDR3 reads TGTGCCAGCAGTTTCCCAGGACTAGCTGGGAGGACAGATACGCAGTATTTT. Protein sequence: CASSFPGLAGRTDTQYF.